The sequence of this T cell receptor (beta chain) was determined in a study of patients and donors after allogeneic stem cell transplantation. One entry per CDR3 protein results from TCRdb running MiXCR on the RT-PCR reads. This table holds over 350,000 distinct CDR3 sequences, more than 15% found once. The CDR3 totals 16 residues. The rearrangement links TRBV21-1 to TRBJ2-5; TRBD1 is the table's D call and was not checked against the DNA. TRBV21-1 is a recognized pseudogene. The specimen was blood, either unsorted or a sorted T cell fraction (not recorded which). The origin of this receptor is a human donor who was either an allogeneic HSCT recipient or a stem cell or donor lymphocyte infusion donor (not recorded which). It is not recorded whose cells these are; they may come from a transplant donor. The CDR3, as DNA: TGTGCCAGCAGCAAAAGTGGGCCCACAGGGATTGAGACCCAGTACTTC. This encodes CASSKSGPTGIETQYF.